This T cell receptor (beta chain) was sequenced in a study of blood T cell repertoires in COVID-19. Study overall: Sample material is recorded as cDNA or gDNA derived from T cells, B-cell-depleted T cells, or PBMCs.

This CDR3 is built from 17 residues. Germline-derived CDR1 and CDR2 are SSHAT and FNYEAQ (reference sequence). With regard to this clone: An end of the junction does not agree with germline; a read error may underlie this.

Individuals aged roughly 18 to 90 years were recruited from roughly 22 US areas. In Cohort 3, a recovered donor had either two negative PCRs, clearance, or symptom resolution. In the authors' workflow: Estimation of nucleated cell counts relied on the amplification of reference gene primers. The table came from immunoSEQ multiplex PCR; TCRdb's copy has only in-frame clones and leaves some out. V, J and clone size were drawn from that table, and D and trimming were deduced from the DNA. The data hold 250,000 to 350,000 clones, with roughly nine tenths observed a single time. Input material: PBMCs or T cells enriched from blood (not recorded which). The source of this sequence is a woman aged 25 to 39 who had recovered from COVID-19. The rearrangement joins TRBV7-7 to TRBJ2-5; 12 bases fit TRBD2. In DNA, the CDR3 is TGTGCTAGCAGCCCAAACCTCGGACTAGCGGGGCAAGAGACCCAGTACTTC. Translation: CASSPNLGLAGQETQYF. Complete variable domain (other parts from reference TRBV7-7 and TRBJ2-5): GAGVSQSPRYKVTKRGQDVTLRCDPISSHATLYWYQQALGQGPEFLTYFNYEAQPDKSGLPSDRFSAERPEGSISTLTIQRTEQRDSAMYRCASSPNLGLAGQETQYFGPGTRLLVL.